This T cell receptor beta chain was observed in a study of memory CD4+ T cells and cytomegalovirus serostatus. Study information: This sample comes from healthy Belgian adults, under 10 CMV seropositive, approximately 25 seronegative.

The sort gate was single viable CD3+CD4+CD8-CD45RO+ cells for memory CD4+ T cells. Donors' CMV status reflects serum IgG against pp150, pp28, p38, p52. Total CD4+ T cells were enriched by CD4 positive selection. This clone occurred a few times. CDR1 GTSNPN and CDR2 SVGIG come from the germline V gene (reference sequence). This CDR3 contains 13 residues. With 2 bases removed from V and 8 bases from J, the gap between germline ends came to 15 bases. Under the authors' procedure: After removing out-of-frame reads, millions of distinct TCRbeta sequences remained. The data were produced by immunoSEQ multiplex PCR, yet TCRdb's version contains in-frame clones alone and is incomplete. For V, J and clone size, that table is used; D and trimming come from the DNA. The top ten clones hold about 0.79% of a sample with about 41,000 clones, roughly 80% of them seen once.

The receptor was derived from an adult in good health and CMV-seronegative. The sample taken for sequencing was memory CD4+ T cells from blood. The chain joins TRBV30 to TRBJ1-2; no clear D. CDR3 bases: TGTGCCTGGAGTTCGGGCGGCGATGGGGGCTACACCTTC. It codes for CAWSSGGDGGYTF.